This TCR beta chain was recorded in a study of regulatory T cells in long-lasting Graves disease. Indicated time point: persistent/refractory GD, antithyroid drugs over 5 years with positive TRAb. Construction of the TCR library relied on RNA isolated from PBMCs. Staff took about 10 milliliters of peripheral blood and put it into EDTA tubes. The length of the CDR3 is 15 residues. Looked up from germline, CDR1 is MNHNY and CDR2 is SVGAGI (reference sequence). Germline trimming cut 0 bases from V and 1 base from J; bases unmatched to any gene: 1. Investigators prepared the TCR beta libraries by applying iRepertoire HTBI primers and Arm-PCR of CDR3 regions. MiXCR was run by TCRdb on the multiplex PCR reads, yielding one entry per CDR3 protein. The sample includes about 430,000 distinct CDR3 sequences, under 25% of them seen just once.

Source: peripheral blood mononuclear cells (PBMCs), taken when the disease was refractory, from a patient treated with antithyroid drugs. The receptor comes from a female donor with Graves disease. The gene calls are TRBV6-6 and TRBJ1-1; 8 nucleotides agree with TRBD1. The CDR3 DNA sequence: TGTGCCAGCAGTTACTCGACAGGGGCGAACACTGAAGCTTTCTTT. It specifies CASSYSTGANTEAFF.